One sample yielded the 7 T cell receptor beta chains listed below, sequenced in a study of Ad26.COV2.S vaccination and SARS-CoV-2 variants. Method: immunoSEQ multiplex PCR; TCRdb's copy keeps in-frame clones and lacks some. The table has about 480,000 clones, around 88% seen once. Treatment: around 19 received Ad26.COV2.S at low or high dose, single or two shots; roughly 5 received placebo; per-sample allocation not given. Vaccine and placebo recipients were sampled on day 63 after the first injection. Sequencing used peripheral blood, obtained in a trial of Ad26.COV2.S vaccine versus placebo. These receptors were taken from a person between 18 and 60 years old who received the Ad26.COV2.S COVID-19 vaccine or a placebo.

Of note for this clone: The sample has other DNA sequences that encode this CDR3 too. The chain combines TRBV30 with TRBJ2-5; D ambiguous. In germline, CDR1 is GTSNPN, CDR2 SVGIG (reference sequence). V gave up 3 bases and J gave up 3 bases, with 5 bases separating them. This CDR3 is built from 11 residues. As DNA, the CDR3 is TGTGCCTGGAGCTCCAAAGAGACCCAGTACTTC. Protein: CAWSSKETQYF. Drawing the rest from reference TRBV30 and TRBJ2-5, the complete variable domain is SQTIHQWPATLVQPVGSPLSLECTVEGTSNPNLYWYRQAAGRGLQLLFYSVGIGQISSEVPQNLSASRPQDRQFILSSKKLLLSDSGFYLCAWSSKETQYFGPGTRLLVL.

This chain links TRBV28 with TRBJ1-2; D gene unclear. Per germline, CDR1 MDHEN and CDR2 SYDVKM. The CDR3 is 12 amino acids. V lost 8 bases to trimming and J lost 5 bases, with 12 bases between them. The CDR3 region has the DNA TGTGCCAGCGCACGGGTGGGGTATGGCTACACCTTC. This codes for CASARVGYGYTF.

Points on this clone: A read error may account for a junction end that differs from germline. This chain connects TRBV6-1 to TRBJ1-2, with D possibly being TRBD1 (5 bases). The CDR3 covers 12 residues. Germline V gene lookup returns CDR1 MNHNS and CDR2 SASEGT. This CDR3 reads CASSEWGGASSF. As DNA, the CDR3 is TGTGCCAGCAGTGAATGGGGAGGGGCTTCTAGCTTC.

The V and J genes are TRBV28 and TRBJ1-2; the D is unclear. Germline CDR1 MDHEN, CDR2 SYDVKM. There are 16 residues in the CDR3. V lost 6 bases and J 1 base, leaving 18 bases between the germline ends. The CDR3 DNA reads TGTGCCAGCAGCCCTCCTCCTCCTGGACTTAACTATGGCTACACCTTC. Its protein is CASSPPPPGLNYGYTF.

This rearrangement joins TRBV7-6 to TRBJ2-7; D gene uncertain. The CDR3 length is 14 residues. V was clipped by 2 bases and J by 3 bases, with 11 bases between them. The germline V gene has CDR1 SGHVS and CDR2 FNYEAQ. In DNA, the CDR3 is TGTGCCAGCAGCTTATCGGTCTCAAACTACGAGCAGTACTTC. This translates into CASSLSVSNYEQYF.

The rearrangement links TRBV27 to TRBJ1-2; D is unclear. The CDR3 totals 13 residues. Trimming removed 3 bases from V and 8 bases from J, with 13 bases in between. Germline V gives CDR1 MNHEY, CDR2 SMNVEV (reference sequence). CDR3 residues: CASSFSPTWGYTF. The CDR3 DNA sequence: TGTGCCAGCAGTTTCAGCCCCACGTGGGGCTACACCTTC.

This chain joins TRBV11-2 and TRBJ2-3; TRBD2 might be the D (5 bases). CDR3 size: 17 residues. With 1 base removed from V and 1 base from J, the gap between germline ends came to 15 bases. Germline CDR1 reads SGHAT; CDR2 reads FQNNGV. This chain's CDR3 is CASSLGGRSGGTDTQYF. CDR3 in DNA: TGTGCCAGCAGCTTAGGAGGGCGTTCCGGAGGCACAGATACGCAGTATTTT.